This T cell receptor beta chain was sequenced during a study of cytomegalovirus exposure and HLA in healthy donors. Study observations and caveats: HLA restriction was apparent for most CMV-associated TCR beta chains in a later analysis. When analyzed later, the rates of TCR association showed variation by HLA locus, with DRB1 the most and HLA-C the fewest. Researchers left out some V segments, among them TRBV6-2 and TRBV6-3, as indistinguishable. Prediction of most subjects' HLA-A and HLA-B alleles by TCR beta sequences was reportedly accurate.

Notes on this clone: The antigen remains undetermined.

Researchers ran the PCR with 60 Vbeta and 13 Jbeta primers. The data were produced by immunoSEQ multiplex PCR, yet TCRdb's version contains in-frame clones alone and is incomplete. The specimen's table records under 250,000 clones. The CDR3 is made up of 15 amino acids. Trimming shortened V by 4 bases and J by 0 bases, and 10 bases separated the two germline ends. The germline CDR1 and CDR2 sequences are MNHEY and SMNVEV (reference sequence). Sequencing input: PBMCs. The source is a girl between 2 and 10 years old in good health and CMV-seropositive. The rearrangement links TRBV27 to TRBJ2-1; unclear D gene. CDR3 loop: CASSWQRFSYNEQFF. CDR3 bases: TGTGCCAGCAGTTGGCAGCGTTTCTCCTACAATGAGCAGTTCTTC.